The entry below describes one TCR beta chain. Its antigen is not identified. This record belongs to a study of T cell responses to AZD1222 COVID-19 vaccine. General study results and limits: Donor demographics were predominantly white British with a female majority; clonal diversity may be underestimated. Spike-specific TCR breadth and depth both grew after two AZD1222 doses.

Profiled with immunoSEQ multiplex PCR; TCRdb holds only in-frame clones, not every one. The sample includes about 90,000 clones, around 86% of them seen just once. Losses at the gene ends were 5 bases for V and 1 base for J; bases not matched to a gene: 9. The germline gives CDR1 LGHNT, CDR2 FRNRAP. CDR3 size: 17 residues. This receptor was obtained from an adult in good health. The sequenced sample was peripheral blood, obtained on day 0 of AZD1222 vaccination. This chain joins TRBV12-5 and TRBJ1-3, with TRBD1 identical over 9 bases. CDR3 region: CASGPDTGGRSGNTIYF. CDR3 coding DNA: TGTGCTAGTGGTCCCGATACAGGGGGCAGATCTGGAAACACCATATATTTT.